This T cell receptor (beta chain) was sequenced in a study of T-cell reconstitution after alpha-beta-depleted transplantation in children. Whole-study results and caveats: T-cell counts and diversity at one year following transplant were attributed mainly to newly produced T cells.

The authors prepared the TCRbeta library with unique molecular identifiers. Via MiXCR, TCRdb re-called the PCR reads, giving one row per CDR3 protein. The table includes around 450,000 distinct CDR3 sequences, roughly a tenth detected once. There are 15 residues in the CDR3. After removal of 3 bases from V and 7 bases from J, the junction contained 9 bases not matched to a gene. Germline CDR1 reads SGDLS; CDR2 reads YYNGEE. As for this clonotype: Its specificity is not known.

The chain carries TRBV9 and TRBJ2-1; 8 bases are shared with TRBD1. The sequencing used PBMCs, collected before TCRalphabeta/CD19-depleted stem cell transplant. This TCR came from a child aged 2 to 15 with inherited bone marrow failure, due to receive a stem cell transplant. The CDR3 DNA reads TGTGCCAGCAGCGCTCCGGGACAGGTAGGGAATGAGCAGTTCTTC. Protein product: CASSAPGQVGNEQFF.